Only a few counts were recorded for the clone carrying this T cell receptor beta chain. Its antigen remains unknown. MiXCR, run by TCRdb on the 5' RACE reads, gives a single entry per CDR3 protein. The repertoire includes hundreds of thousands of distinct CDR3 sequences, roughly 18% of them detected once, and around 12% sits in the top ten. Trimming stripped 11 bases from V and 4 bases from J, with 13 bases between. The CDR3 extends over 12 amino acids. This entry comes from a study of T-cell memory formation after mild COVID-19. Across the whole study: Among the donors, TCR clusters were largely specific to each donor.

Study conclusions and caveats: Clones that contracted from day 15 to 85 were balanced CD4/CD8, while later expanders leaned CD4+. Shrinking CD4+ clones were chiefly CM and EM; CD8+ ones were chiefly EMRA. The pre-infection memory compartment contained some responding clones, suggesting cross-reactive memory joined.

The sequence was obtained from an adult woman who had mild COVID-19 (a few samples of this study predate the infection). Cell type and time point are not known. The source material was PBMCs or a T cell subset sorted from them (not recorded which). The rearrangement links TRBV12-3 or TRBV12-4 to TRBJ2-3; D remains unclear. CDR3 in DNA: TGTGCCGTCAAAGGAAACGCAGATACGCAGTATTTT. Translation gives CAVKGNADTQYF.